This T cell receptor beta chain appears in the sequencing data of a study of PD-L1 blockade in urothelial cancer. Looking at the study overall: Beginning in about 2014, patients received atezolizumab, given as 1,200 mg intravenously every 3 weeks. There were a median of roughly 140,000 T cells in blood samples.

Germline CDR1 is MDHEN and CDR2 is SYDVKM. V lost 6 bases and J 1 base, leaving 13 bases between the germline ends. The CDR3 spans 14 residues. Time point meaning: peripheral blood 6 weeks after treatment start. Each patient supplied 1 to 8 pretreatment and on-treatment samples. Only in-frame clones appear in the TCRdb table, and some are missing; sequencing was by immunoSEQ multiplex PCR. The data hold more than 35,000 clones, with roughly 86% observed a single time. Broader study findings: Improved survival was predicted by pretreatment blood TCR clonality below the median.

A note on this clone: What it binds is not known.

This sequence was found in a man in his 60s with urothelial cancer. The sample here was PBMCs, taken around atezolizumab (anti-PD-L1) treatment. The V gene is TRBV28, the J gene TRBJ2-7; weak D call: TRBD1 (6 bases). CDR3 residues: CASSTPGQSYEQYF. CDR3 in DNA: TGTGCCAGCAGCACTCCCGGACAGTCCTACGAGCAGTACTTC. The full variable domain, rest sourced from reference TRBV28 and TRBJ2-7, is DVKVTQSSRYLVKRTGEKVFLECVQDMDHENMFWYRQDPGLGLRLIYFSYDVKMKEKGDIPEGYSVSREKKERFSLILESASTNQTSMYLCASSTPGQSYEQYFGPGTRLTVT.